Below are 13 T cell receptor beta chains sequenced from a single sample in a study of T cell responses to AZD1222 COVID-19 vaccine. The table came from immunoSEQ multiplex PCR; TCRdb's copy has only in-frame clones and leaves some out. Among some 120,000 clones, roughly 85% were seen once, and the ten largest hold roughly 4.3%. The specimen comprised peripheral blood, sampled on day 0 of MenACWY control vaccination. These receptors were obtained from an adult in good health.

This clone was seen a single time. The chain employs TRBV19 and TRBJ1-2; 7 positions agree with TRBD1. V lost 3 bases and J lost 7; bases outside the gene matches: 5. The CDR3 consists of 13 residues. From germline, CDR1 is LNHDA and CDR2 SQIVND (reference sequence). Here the CDR3 DNA reads TGTGCCAGTAGTATTTTGAACAGGGGTGGCTACACCTTC. Residues: CASSILNRGGYTF.

The rearrangement joins TRBV18 to TRBJ2-7; the D is unclear. The V end was cut by 2 bases, the J end by 2 bases, with 13 bases between. Looked up from germline, CDR1 is KGHSH and CDR2 is LQKENI. CDR3 size: 15 residues. DNA of the CDR3: TGTGCCAGCTCACCATTGGCAGGACCTACCTACGAGCAGTACTTC. Residues: CASSPLAGPTYEQYF.

This chain uses TRBV6-2 or TRBV6-3 with TRBJ2-1; TRBD2 matches at 11 bases. V lost 5 bases and J lost 7; bases outside the gene matches: 4. This CDR3 has 14 amino acids. CDR1 and CDR2 from the germline V gene are MNHEY and SVGEGT. CDR3 DNA sequence: TGTGCCAGCAGTCTGACTAGCGGGGTAAATGAGCAGTTCTTC. Translation: CASSLTSGVNEQFF.

This clone was counted only a few times. This chain connects TRBV27 to TRBJ1-2; TRBD1 matches at 9 bases. Germline V CDR1 and CDR2: MNHEY, SMNVEV (reference sequence). This CDR3 has 14 amino acids. J lost 4 bases, V lost 6 bases, and 6 bases had no gene match. CDR3: CASRTGTGPYGYTF. The DNA of the CDR3 is TGTGCCAGCAGAACGGGGACAGGGCCCTATGGCTACACCTTC.

The J gene is TRBJ1-1, the V gene TRBV28; no reliable D call. This CDR3 has 12 residues. The germline V gene has CDR1 MDHEN and CDR2 SYDVKM. Deletions cut 10 bases from V and 6 bases from J, with 15 bases between. CDR3 bases: TGTGCCACTTACCCTGGGAGGTCTGAAGCTTTCTTT. This gives the protein CATYPGRSEAFF.

This rearrangement joins TRBV6-2 or TRBV6-3 to TRBJ2-3; TRBD1 matches at 7 bases. V lost 0 bases to trimming and J lost 6 bases; unmatched junction nucleotides: 0. CDR1 and CDR2 (germline): MNHEY, SVGEGT. The CDR3 has 13 residues. CDR3 region: CASSYSTGDTQYF. CDR3 sequence (DNA): TGTGCCAGCAGTTACTCGACAGGGGATACGCAGTATTTT.

This chain links TRBV4-2 with TRBJ1-1, with a tentative D call TRBD1 (6 bases). This CDR3 has 16 amino acids. Germline loops: CDR1 LGHNA, CDR2 YNFKEQ. Trimming pared 3 bases from V and 1 base from J, leaving 15 bases between. The CDR3 is CASSHLGAGENTEAFF. The DNA of the CDR3 is TGTGCCAGCAGCCACCTCGGAGCAGGGGAGAACACTGAAGCTTTCTTT.

J is TRBJ1-4 and V is TRBV5-1, with D possibly TRBD1 on 6 matching bases. The V end was cut by 0 bases, the J end by 5 bases, with 11 bases between. The germline V gene has CDR1 SGHRS and CDR2 YFSETQ. The CDR3 has 15 amino acids. The CDR3 sequence is CASSLERGWNEKLFF. The CDR3 DNA follows: TGCGCCAGCAGCTTGGAGAGGGGGTGGAATGAAAAACTGTTTTTT.

This chain joins TRBV5-1 and TRBJ2-4; 7 bases are shared with TRBD1. This CDR3 is 15 amino acids long. V gave up 4 bases and J gave up 1 base; unmatched junction bases: 5. CDR1 SGHRS and CDR2 YFSETQ come from the germline V gene. The CDR3 reads CASSETGKAKNIQYF. CDR3 nucleotide sequence: TGCGCCAGCAGCGAGACAGGGAAGGCCAAAAACATTCAGTACTTC.

J is TRBJ2-6 and V is TRBV19, with D hard to call. The length of the CDR3 is 16 residues. The V end was cut by 4 bases, the J end by 0 bases, with 10 bases between. Germline V gives CDR1 LNHDA, CDR2 SQIVND (reference sequence). CDR3 protein: CASSSSGFSGANVLTF. Written as DNA, the CDR3 is TGTGCCAGTAGTAGCTCCGGGTTCTCTGGGGCCAACGTCCTGACTTTC.

As to this clone: The identical CDR3 is also encoded by other nucleotide sequences in the sample. V and J are TRBV28 and TRBJ2-7; 11 nucleotides match TRBD1. With 4 bases clipped from V and 2 bases from J, the junction kept 1 base outside the gene matches. Germline CDR1 is MDHEN and CDR2 is SYDVKM. CDR3 length equals 14 residues. The CDR3: CASSSGQGAYEQYF. CDR3 sequence (DNA): TGTGCCAGCAGTTCGGGACAGGGGGCCTACGAGCAGTACTTC.

J is TRBJ2-3 and V is TRBV7-6; a possible D gene is TRBD1 (5 bases). The CDR3 has 15 amino acids. The V gene's germline CDR1 is SGHVS and CDR2 FNYEAQ. V was shortened by 2 bases and J by 0 bases, with 9 bases between the two germline ends. CDR3 in DNA: TGTGCCAGCAGCTTACAGGGTTCGAGCACAGATACGCAGTATTTT. It translates to CASSLQGSSTDTQYF.

The chain couples TRBV28 to TRBJ1-2; D is perhaps TRBD1 (6 bases). V was shortened by 8 bases and J by 0 bases, with 16 bases between the two germline ends. The CDR3 length is 15 residues. Germline V gene sequence: CDR1 MDHEN, CDR2 SYDVKM. The CDR3 sequence: CASSQGPQANYGYTF. The CDR3, as DNA: TGTGCCAGCTCACAGGGACCCCAAGCTAACTATGGCTACACCTTC.